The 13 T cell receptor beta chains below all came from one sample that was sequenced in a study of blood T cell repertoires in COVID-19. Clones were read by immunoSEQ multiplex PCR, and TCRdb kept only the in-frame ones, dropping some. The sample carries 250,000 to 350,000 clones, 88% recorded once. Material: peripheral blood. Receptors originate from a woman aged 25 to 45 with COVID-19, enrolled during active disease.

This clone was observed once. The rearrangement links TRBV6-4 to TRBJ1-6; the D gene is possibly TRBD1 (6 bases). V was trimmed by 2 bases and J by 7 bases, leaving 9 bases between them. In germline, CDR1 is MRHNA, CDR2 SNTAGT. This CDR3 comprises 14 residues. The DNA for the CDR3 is TGTGCCAGCAGTGACGGCAGGGGAAATTCACCCCTCCACTTT. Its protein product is CASSDGRGNSPLHF.

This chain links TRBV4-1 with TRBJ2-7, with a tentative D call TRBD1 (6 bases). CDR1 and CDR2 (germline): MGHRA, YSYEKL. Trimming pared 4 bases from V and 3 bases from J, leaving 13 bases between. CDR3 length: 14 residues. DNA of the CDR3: TGCGCCAGCAGCCCAACAGGGTTGGACTACGAGCAGTACTTC. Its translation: CASSPTGLDYEQYF.

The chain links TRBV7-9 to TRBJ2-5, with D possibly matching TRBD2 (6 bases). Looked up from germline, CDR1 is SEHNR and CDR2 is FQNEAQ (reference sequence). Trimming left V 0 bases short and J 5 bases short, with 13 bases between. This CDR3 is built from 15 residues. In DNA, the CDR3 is TGTGCCAGCAGCTTAGCTGGCGGGATCAGGGAGACCCAGTACTTC. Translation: CASSLAGGIRETQYF. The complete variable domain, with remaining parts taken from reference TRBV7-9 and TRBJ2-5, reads DTGVSQNPRHKITKRGQNVTFRCDPISEHNRLYWYRQTLGQGPEFLTYFQNEAQLEKSRLLSDRFSAERPKGSFSTLEIQRTEQGDSAMYLCASSLAGGIRETQYFGPGTRLLVL.

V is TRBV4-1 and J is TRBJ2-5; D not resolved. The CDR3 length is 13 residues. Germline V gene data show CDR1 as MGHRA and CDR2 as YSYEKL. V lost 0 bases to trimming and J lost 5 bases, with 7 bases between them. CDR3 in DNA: TGCGCCAGCAGCCAAGAACGGTGGGAGACCCAGTACTTC. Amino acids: CASSQERWETQYF.

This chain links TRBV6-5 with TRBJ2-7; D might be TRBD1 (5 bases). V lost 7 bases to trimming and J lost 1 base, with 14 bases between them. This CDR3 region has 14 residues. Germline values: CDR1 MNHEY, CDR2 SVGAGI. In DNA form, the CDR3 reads TGTGCCAGCACGGCCAGGGATGGGTCCTACGAGCAGTACTTC. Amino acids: CASTARDGSYEQYF.

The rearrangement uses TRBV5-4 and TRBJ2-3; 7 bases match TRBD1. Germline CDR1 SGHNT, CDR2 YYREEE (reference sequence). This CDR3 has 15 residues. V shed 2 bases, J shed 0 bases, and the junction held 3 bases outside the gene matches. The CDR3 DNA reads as TGTGCCAGCAGCTTCTTGACAGGGAGCACAGATACGCAGTATTTT. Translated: CASSFLTGSTDTQYF.

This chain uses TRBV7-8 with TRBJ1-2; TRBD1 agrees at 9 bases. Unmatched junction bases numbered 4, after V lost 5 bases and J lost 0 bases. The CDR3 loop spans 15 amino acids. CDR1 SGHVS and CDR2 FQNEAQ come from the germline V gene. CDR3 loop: CASSLGQGANYGYTF. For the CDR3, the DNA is TGTGCCAGCAGCCTGGGACAGGGTGCTAACTATGGCTACACCTTC.

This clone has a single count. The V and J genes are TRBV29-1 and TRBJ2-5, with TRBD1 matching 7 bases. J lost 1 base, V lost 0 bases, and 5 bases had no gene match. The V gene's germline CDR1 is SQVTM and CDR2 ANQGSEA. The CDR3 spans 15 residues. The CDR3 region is CSVEEPPGGQETQYF. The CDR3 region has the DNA TGCAGCGTTGAAGAGCCGCCAGGGGGCCAAGAGACCCAGTACTTC.

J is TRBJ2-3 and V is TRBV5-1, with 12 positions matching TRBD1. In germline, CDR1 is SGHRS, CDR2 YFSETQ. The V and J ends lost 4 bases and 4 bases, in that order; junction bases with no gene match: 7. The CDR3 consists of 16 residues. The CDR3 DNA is TGCGCCAGCAGCCGAGGGACAGGGGGCATTTCAGATACGCAGTATTTT. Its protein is CASSRGTGGISDTQYF.

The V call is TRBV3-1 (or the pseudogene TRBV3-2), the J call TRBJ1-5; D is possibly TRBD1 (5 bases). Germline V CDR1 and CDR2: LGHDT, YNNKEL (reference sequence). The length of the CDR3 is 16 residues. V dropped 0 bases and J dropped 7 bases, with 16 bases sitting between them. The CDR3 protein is CASSQDNAGVGQPQHF. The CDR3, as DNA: TGTGCCAGCAGCCAAGACAATGCGGGGGTCGGGCAGCCCCAGCATTTT.

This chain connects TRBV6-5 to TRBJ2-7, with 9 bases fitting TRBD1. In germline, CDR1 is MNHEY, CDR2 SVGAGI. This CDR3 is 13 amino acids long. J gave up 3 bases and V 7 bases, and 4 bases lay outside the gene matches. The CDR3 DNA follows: TGTGCCAGCAATCCGGGACAGGGCTACGAGCAGTACTTC. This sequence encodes CASNPGQGYEQYF.

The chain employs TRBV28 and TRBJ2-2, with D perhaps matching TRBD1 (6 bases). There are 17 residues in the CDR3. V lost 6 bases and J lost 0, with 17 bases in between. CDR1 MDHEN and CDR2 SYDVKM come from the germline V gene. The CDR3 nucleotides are TGTGCCAGCAGCCAATCGATAGGGGGACCGAACACCGGGGAGCTGTTTTTT. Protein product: CASSQSIGGPNTGELFF.

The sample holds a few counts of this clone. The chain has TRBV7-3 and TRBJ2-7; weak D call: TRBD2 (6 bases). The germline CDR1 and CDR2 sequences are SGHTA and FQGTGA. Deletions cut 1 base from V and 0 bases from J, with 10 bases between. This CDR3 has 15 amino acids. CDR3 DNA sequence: TGTGCCAGCAGCTTAAAGGCGGGAAGCTCCTACGAGCAGTACTTC. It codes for CASSLKAGSSYEQYF.